This T cell receptor (beta chain) was retrieved from a study of regulatory T cells in long-lasting Graves disease. Overall study findings and caveats: Segments TRBV28, TRBJ1-2 and TRBJ2-5 showed preferential usage in persistent disease.

Documented time point: newly diagnosed GD, antithyroid drugs for less than 3 months. The TCR library was made from RNA that had been extracted from PBMCs in TRIzol. The CDR3 length is 18 residues. Germline-derived CDR1 and CDR2 are MDHEN and SYDVKM. J gave up 4 bases and V 6 bases, and 18 bases lay outside the gene matches. This clonotype has at least ten counts. No antigen is known for it. Arm-PCR of CDR3 regions and iRepertoire HTBI primers were the basis on which TCR beta libraries were built. TCRdb reprocessed the multiplex PCR reads via MiXCR and lists one record per CDR3 protein. The sample shows roughly 560,000 distinct CDR3 sequences, roughly a sixth of them seen only once. This sample was shared with a second study, whose subject was T cells in Graves' hyperthyroidism and ophthalmopathy. This second study says: Blood held most thyroid clonotypes expanded above 0.001 frequency.

The receptor was isolated from a woman aged 35-65 years with Graves disease. This sample comprised peripheral blood mononuclear cells (PBMCs), obtained at new diagnosis, from a patient treated with antithyroid drugs. V usage is TRBV28 and J usage is TRBJ2-7; 10 nucleotides match TRBD2. CDR3 region: CASSQAASGRSVWYEQYF. The DNA for the CDR3 is TGTGCCAGCAGCCAAGCCGCTAGCGGGAGATCTGTGTGGTACGAGCAGTACTTC.